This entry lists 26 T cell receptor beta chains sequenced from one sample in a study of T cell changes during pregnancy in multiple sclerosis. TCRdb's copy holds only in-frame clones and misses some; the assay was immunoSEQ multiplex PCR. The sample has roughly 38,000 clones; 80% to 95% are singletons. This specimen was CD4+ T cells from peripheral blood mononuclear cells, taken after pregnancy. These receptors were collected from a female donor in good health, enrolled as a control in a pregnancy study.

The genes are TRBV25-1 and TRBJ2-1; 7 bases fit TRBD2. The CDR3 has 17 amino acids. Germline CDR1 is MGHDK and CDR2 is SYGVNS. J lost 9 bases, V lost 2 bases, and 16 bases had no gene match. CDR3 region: CASSEGSAWRETREQFF. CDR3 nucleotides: TGTGCCAGCAGTGAAGGGTCGGCATGGCGGGAGACGCGTGAGCAGTTCTTC. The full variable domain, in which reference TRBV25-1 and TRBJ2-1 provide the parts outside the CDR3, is EADIYQTPRYLVIGTGKKITLECSQTMGHDKMYWYQQDPGMELHLIHYSYGVNSTEKGDLSSESTVSRIRTEHFPLTLESARPSHTSQYLCASSEGSAWRETREQFFGPGTRLTVL.

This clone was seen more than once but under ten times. Written as DNA, the CDR3 is TGCGCCAGCAGCCAATACAGGGGGTTGAACACTGAAGCTTTCTTT. Translated, it gives CASSQYRGLNTEAFF. The chain couples TRBV4-3 to TRBJ1-1, with 8 bases aligning to TRBD1. V lost 2 bases and J lost 0; bases outside the gene matches: 2. Looked up from germline, CDR1 is LGHNA and CDR2 is YSLEER. The length of the CDR3 is 15 residues.

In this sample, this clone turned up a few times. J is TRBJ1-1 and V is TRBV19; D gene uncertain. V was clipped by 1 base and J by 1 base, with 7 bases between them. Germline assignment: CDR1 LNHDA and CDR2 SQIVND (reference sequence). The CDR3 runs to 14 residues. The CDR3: CASSIATQNTEAFF. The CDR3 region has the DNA TGTGCCAGTAGTATAGCGACACAGAACACTGAAGCTTTCTTT.

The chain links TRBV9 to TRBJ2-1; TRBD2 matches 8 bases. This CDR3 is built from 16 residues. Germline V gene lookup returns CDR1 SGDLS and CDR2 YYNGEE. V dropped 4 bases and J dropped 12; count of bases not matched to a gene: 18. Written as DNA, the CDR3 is TGTGCCAGCAGCCCCTCAGCGCAGCGGGGGTCCTCGGGGCAGTTCTTC. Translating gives CASSPSAQRGSSGQFF.

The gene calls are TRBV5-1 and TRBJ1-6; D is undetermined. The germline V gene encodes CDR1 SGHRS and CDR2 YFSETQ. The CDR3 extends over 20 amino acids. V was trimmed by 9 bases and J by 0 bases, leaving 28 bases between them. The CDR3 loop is CATPRLWRLAISSYNSPLHF. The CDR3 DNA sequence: TGCGCCACCCCACGTTTATGGAGACTCGCCATAAGCTCCTATAATTCACCCCTCCACTTT. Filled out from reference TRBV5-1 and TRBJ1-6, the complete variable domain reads KAGVTQTPRYLIKTRGQQVTLSCSPISGHRSVSWYQQTPGQGLQFLFEYFSETQRNKGNFPGRFSGRQFSNSRSEMNVSTLELGDSALYLCATPRLWRLAISSYNSPLHFGNGTRLTVT.

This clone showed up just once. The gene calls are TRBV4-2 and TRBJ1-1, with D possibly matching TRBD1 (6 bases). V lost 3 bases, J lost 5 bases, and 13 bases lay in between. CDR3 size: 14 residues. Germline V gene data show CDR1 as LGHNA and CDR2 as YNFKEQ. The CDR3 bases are TGTGCCAGCAGCCAGGCACAGGGAAATACTGAAGCTTTCTTT. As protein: CASSQAQGNTEAFF.

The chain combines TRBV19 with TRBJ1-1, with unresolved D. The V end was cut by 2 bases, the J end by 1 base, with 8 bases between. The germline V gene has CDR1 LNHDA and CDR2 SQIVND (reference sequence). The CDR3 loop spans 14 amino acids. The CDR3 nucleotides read TGTGCCAGTAGTATAAAACTTACGAACACTGAAGCTTTCTTT. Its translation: CASSIKLTNTEAFF.

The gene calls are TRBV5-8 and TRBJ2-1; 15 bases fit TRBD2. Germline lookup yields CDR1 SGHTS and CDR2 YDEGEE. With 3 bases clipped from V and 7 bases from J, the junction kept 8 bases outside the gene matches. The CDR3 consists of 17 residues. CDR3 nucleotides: TGTGCCAGCAGCTGGACTAGCGGGAGGGCCTTATATAATGAGCAGTTCTTC. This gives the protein CASSWTSGRALYNEQFF.

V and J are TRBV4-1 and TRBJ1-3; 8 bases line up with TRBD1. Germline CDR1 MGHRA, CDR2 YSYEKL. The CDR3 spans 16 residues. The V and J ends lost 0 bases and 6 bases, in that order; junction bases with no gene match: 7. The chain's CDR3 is CASSQEGTGGKNTIYF. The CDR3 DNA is TGCGCCAGCAGCCAAGAGGGAACAGGGGGAAAAAACACCATATATTTT.

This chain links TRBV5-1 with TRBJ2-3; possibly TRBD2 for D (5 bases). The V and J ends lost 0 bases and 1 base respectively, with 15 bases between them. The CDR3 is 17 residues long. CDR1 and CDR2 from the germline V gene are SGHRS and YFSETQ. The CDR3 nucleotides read TGCGCCAGCAGCTTGGGCCCCATAGCGACCCGCACAGATACGCAGTATTTT. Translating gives CASSLGPIATRTDTQYF.

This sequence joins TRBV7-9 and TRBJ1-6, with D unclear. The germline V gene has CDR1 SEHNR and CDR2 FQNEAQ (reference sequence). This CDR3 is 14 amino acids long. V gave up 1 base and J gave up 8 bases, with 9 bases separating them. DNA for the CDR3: TGTGCCAGCAGCTTAGACCCGGGGTATTCACCCCTCCACTTT. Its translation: CASSLDPGYSPLHF.

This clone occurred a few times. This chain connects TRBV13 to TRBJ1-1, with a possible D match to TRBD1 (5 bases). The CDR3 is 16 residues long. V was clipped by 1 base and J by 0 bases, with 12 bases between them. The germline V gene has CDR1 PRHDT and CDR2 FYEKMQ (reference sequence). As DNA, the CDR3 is TGTGCCAGCAGCTTAGCCGGTTGGGGGGTGAACACTGAAGCTTTCTTT. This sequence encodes CASSLAGWGVNTEAFF.

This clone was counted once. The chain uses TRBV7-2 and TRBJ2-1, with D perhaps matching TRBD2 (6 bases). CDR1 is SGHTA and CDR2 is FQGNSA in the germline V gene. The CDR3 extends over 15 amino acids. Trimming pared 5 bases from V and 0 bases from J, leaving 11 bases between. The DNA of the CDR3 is TGTGCCAGCAGCACCGGGAGCCCCTCCTACAATGAGCAGTTCTTC. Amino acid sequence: CASSTGSPSYNEQFF. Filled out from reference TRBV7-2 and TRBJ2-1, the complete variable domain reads GAGVSQSPSNKVTEKGKDVELRCDPISGHTALYWYRQSLGQGLEFLIYFQGNSAPDKSGLPSDRFSAERTGGSVSTLTIQRTQQEDSAVYLCASSTGSPSYNEQFFGPGTRLTVL.

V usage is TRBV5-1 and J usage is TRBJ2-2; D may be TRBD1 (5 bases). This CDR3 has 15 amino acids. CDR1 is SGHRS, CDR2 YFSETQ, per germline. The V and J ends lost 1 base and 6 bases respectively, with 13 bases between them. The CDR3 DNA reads TGCGCCAGCAGCTTGCAAACAGGCAGGGCCGGGGAGCTGTTTTTT. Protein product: CASSLQTGRAGELFF.

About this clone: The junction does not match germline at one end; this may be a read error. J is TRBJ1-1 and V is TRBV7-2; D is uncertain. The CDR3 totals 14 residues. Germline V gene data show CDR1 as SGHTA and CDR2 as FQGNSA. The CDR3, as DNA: TGTGCCAGCAGCTTAGGGGTTTTTGGGAGTGAAGGTTTCTTT. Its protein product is CASSLGVFGSEGFF. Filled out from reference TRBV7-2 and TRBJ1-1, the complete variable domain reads GAGVSQSPSNKVTEKGKDVELRCDPISGHTALYWYRQSLGQGLEFLIYFQGNSAPDKSGLPSDRFSAERTGGSVSTLTIQRTQQEDSAVYLCASSLGVFGSEGFFGQGTRLTVV.

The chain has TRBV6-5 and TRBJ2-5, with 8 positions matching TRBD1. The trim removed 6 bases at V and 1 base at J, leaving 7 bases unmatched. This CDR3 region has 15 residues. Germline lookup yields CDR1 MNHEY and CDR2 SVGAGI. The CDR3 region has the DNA TGTGCCAGCAGATCCTACAGGGGGGCCCAAGAGACCCAGTACTTC. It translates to CASRSYRGAQETQYF.

The CDR3 loop is CASSSTVNTEAFF. The CDR3, as DNA: TGTGCCAGCAGCTCGACAGTGAACACTGAAGCTTTCTTT. The chain carries TRBV5-5 and TRBJ1-1; perhaps TRBD1 as D (5 bases). Per germline, CDR1 SGHKS and CDR2 YYEKEE (reference sequence). V was cut by 3 bases and J by 0 bases, with 6 bases left in between. The CDR3 extends over 13 amino acids.

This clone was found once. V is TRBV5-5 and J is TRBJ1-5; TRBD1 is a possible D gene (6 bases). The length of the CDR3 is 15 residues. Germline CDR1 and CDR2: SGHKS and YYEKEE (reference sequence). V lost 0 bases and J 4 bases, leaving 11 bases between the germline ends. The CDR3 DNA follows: TGTGCCAGCAGCTTGGCAGGGGCCCAAAATCAGCCCCAGCATTTT. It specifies CASSLAGAQNQPQHF.

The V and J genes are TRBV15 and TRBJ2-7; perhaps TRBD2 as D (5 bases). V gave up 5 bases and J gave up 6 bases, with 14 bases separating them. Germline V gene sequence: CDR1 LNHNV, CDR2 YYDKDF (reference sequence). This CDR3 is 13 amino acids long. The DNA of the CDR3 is TGTGCCACCAGCCTCCGCGGGCAGCCCGAGCAGTACTTC. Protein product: CATSLRGQPEQYF.

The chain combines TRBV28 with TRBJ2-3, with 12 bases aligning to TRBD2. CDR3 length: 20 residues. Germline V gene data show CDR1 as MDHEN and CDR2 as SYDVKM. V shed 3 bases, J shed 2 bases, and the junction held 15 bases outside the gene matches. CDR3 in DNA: TGTGCCAGCAGTTTTCATCGGCTACTAGCGGGGGGAATCAACACAGATACGCAGTATTTT. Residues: CASSFHRLLAGGINTDTQYF.

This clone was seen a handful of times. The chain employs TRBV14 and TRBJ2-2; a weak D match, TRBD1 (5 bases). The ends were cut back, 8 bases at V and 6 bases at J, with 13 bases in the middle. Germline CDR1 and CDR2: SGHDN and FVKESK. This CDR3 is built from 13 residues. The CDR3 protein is CASGANSAGELFF. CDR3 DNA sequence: TGTGCCAGCGGGGCCAATTCGGCCGGGGAGCTGTTTTTT. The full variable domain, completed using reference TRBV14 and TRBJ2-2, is EAGVTQFPSHSVIEKGQTVTLRCDPISGHDNLYWYRRVMGKEIKFLLHFVKESKQDESGMPNNRFLAERTGGTYSTLKVQPAELEDSGVYFCASGANSAGELFFGEGSRLTVL.

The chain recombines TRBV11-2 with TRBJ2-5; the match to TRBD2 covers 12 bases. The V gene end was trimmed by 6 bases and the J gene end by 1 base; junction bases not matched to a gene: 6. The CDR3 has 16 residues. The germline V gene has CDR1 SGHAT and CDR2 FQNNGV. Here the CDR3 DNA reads TGTGCCAGCAGGCCCCTAGCGGGGGGGCTCCAAGAGACCCAGTACTTC. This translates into CASRPLAGGLQETQYF.

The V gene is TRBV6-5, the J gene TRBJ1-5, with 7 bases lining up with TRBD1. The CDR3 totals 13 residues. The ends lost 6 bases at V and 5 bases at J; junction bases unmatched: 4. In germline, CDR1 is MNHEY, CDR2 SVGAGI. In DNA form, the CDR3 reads TGTGCCAGCAGGACCACAGGGGATCAGCCCCAGCATTTT. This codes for CASRTTGDQPQHF.

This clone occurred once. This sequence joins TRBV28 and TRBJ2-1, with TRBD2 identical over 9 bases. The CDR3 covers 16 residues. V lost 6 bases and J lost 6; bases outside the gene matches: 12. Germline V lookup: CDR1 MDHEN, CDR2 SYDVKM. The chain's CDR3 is CASSPLSAGGLNEQFF. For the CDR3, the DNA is TGTGCCAGCAGCCCGTTAAGCGCGGGAGGGCTCAATGAGCAGTTCTTC.

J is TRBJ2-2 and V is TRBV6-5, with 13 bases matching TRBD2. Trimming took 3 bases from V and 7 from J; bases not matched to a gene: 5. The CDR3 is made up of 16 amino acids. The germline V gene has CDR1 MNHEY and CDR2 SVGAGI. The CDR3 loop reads CASSYWTSGGGGELFF. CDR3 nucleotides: TGTGCCAGCAGTTATTGGACTAGCGGGGGAGGCGGGGAGCTGTTTTTT.

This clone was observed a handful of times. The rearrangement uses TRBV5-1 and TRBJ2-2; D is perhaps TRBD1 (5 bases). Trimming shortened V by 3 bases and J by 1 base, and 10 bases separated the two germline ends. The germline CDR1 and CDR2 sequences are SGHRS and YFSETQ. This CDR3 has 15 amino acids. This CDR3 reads CASSSQTGNTGELFF. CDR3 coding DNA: TGCGCCAGCAGCTCCCAAACAGGGAACACCGGGGAGCTGTTTTTT.